The present entry profiles one T cell receptor (beta chain) with its context. These data originate in a study of blood T cells in healthy people across ages. For the second PCR, which ran for about 7 to 12 cycles, a sample-barcoded 5' primer and a J-beta primer mix were used. TCRdb used MiXCR to reprocess the 5' RACE reads, holding one entry per CDR3 protein. Found here are about 670,000 distinct CDR3 sequences, over 40% of them singletons; the top ten hold 13%. This receptor was obtained from a woman older than 75 in good health. Specimen: blood.

The CDR3 DNA reads TGTGCCAGCAGCTTTAAGGGGACCGGGGAGCTGTTTTTT. Encoded protein: CASSFKGTGELFF. The chain is built from TRBV7-3 and TRBJ2-2, with D tentatively TRBD1 (5 bases). V gave up 3 bases and J gave up 5 bases, with 7 bases separating them. The length of the CDR3 is 13 residues. Per germline, CDR1 SGHTA and CDR2 FQGTGA.